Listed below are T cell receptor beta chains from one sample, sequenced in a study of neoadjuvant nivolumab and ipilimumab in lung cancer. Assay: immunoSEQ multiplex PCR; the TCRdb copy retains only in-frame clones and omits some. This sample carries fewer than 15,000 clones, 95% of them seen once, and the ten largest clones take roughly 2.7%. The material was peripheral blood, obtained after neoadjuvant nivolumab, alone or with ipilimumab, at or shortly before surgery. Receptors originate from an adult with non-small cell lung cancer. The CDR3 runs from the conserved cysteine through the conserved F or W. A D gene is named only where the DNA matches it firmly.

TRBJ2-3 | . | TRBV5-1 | CASKEGDGAADTQYF | TGCGCCAGCAAGGAGGGGGATGGAGCGGCAGATACGCAGTATTTT
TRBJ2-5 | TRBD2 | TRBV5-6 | CASRPSGRAFGETQYF | TGTGCCAGCAGGCCAAGCGGGAGGGCCTTTGGTGAGACCCAGTACTTC
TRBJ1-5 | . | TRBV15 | CATRGFAISPQHF | TGTGCCACCAGGGGATTCGCAATCAGCCCCCAGCATTTT
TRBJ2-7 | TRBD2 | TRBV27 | CASSLGSGMGDEQYF | TGTGCCAGCAGTTTGGGTAGCGGGATGGGAGACGAGCAGTACTTC
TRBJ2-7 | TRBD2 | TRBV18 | CASSPPNSGAPYEQYF | TGTGCCAGCTCACCACCGAATAGCGGGGCCCCCTACGAGCAGTACTTC
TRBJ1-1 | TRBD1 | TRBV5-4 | CASSWGQGNTEAFF | TGTGCCAGCAGCTGGGGACAGGGGAACACTGAAGCTTTCTTT
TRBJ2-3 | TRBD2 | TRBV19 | CASRLRGLAGEITDTQYF | TGTGCCAGTAGATTGAGGGGACTAGCGGGAGAGATCACAGATACGCAGTATTTT
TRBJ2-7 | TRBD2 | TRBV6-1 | CASSEGSGGLYEQYF | TGTGCCAGCAGTGAGGGAAGCGGGGGTCTCTACGAGCAGTACTTC
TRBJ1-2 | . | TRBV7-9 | CASSFTANYGYTF | TGTGCCAGCAGCTTCACGGCAAACTATGGCTACACCTTC
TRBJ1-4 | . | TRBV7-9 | CASSPGRRGSNEKLFF | TGTGCCAGCAGCCCCGGAAGGCGAGGCTCTAATGAAAAACTGTTTTTT
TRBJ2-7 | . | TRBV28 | CASSLRSYEQYF | TGTGCCAGCAGTCTCCGCTCCTACGAGCAGTACTTC
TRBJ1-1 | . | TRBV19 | CASSPQFRGNTEAFF | TGTGCCAGTAGTCCCCAGTTTCGGGGGAACACTGAAGCTTTCTTT
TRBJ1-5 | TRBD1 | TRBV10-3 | CALGTGNSNQPQHF | TGTGCCCTCGGGACAGGGAATAGCAATCAGCCCCAGCATTTT
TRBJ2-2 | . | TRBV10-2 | CASSVGRNTGELFF | TGCGCCAGCAGTGTAGGACGGAACACCGGGGAGCTGTTTTTT
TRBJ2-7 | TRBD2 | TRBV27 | CASSAGLAGLGSYEQYF | TGTGCCAGCAGTGCGGGACTAGCGGGACTGGGATCCTACGAGCAGTACTTC
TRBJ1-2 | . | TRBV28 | CASSSLEEGYTF | TGTGCCAGCAGTTCCCTTGAGGAGGGCTACACCTTC